The clone carrying this TCR beta chain has more than one count but fewer than ten. The antigen is not known. This sample is drawn from a study of T cell repertoires in cytomegalovirus infection. Each CDR3 protein gets one entry after TCRdb re-called the reads with MiXCR. The profile shows roughly 990,000 distinct CDR3 sequences, less than 35% of them singletons. CDR1 and CDR2 from the germline V gene are MGHRA and YSYEKL. CDR3 length: 15 amino acids. V was clipped by 4 bases and J by 2 bases, with 12 bases between them. The chain has TRBV4-1 and TRBJ2-1; the D is unclear. The clonotype originates from a human donor in good health (CMV status not recorded). Some clones in this sample may be carry-over from other donors' samples. The sample consisted of cultured CD8+ T cells from PBMCs, taken from culture after CMV antigen stimulation. The DNA for the CDR3 is TGCGCCAGCAGCCGAACAACCCAGCCCTACAATGAGCAGTTCTTC. Translated, it gives CASSRTTQPYNEQFF.